This entry describes one T cell receptor beta chain. These data originate in a study of long-term antiretroviral therapy in people with HIV. Survey-level immunoSEQ v3.0 assays were run. Produced via immunoSEQ multiplex PCR; TCRdb's table is partial and in-frame only. The table shows 20,000 to 30,000 clones, with 65% to 90% occurring only once. V shed 3 bases, J shed 2 bases, and the junction held 8 bases outside the gene matches. CDR3 length: 16 residues. Germline CDR1 LNHDA, CDR2 SQIVND (reference sequence). This receptor was taken from a woman aged 18-35 years with HIV. Source: unsorted PBMCs, taken at the start of antiretroviral therapy, before treatment. The chain uses TRBV19 and TRBJ2-7, with 9 positions matching TRBD1. The CDR3 sequence is CASSMGTGKGTYEQYF. CDR3 coding DNA: TGTGCCAGTAGTATGGGGACAGGGAAGGGCACCTACGAGCAGTACTTC.